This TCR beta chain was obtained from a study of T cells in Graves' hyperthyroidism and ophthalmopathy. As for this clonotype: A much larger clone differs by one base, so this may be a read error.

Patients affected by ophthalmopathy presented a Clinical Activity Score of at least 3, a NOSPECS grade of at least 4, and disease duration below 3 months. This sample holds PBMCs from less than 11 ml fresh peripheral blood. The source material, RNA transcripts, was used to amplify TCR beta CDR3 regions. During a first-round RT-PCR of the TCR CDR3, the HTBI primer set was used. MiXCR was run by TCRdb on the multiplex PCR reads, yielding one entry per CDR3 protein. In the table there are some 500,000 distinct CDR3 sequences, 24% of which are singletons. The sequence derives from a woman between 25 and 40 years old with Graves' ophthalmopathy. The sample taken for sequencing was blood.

The CDR3 region is CASTRPPSYEQYF. In DNA form, the CDR3 reads TGCGCCAGCACCCGACCCCCCTCCTACGAGCAGTACTTC. This sequence joins TRBV5-1 and TRBJ2-7; D not certain. The CDR3 extends over 13 amino acids. Germline assignment: CDR1 SGHRS and CDR2 YFSETQ. The V end lost 6 bases, the J end lost 0 bases, and 10 bases lay between the germline ends.